Shown below are 26 T cell receptor beta chains from a single sample sequenced in a study of blood T cell repertoires in COVID-19 (dated by TCRdb to about 2020). Receptor libraries were prepared by the immunoSEQ multiplex PCR assay. This is the immuneACCESS table as TCRdb keeps it, with only in-frame sequences that have V and J called. A part of the clones is gone; compared with another copy, unresolved V genes explain less than half, and the rest is unexplained. Within this sample are some 250,000 clones, with more than 75% of them counted one time only. The ten largest clones capture 2.3% of the sample. Sequenced input: PBMCs or T cells enriched from blood (not recorded which). These receptors originate from a woman aged 40 to 49 with acute COVID-19.

The chain joins TRBV7-8 to TRBJ2-1; 9 positions match TRBD2. This CDR3 is built from 16 residues. V shed 4 bases and J 8 bases; nucleotides not matched to a gene: 12. Germline V gene sequence: CDR1 SGHVS, CDR2 FQNEAQ. The CDR3 loop is CASSSRPSGTPDEQFF. CDR3 bases: TGTGCCAGCAGCTCACGGCCTAGCGGGACCCCGGATGAGCAGTTCTTC.

This chain uses TRBV6-5 with TRBJ1-1, with 7 bases identical to TRBD1. V shed 6 bases and J 5 bases; nucleotides not matched to a gene: 6. Per the germline V gene, CDR1 is MNHEY and CDR2 is SVGAGI. This CDR3 comprises 13 residues. The CDR3 is CASSITGDTEAFF. For the CDR3, the DNA is TGTGCCAGCAGCATAACAGGGGATACTGAAGCTTTCTTT.

The chain uses TRBV9 and TRBJ1-5; the D is unclear. The CDR3 totals 14 residues. V gave up 0 bases and J gave up 1 base, with 5 bases separating them. Germline CDR1 is SGDLS and CDR2 is YYNGEE. Written as DNA, the CDR3 is TGTGCCAGCAGCGTAGGCCAGAGCAATCAGCCCCAGCATTTT. Translating gives CASSVGQSNQPQHF. Full variable domain (remainder filled in from reference TRBV9 and TRBJ1-5): DSGVTQTPKHLITATGQRVTLRCSPRSGDLSVYWYQQSLDQGLQFLIQYYNGEERAKGNILERFSAQQFPDLHSELNLSSLELGDSALYFCASSVGQSNQPQHFGDGTRLSIL.

The rearrangement uses TRBV5-1 and TRBJ1-5; D not resolved. This CDR3 has 16 residues. Germline lookup yields CDR1 SGHRS and CDR2 YFSETQ. V was clipped by 0 bases and J by 1 base, with 11 bases between them. Here the CDR3 DNA reads TGCGCCAGCAGCTTGGGGCCGGCGGGGAGCAATCAGCCCCAGCATTTT. It specifies CASSLGPAGSNQPQHF.

V and J are TRBV3-1 (or the pseudogene TRBV3-2) and TRBJ1-4; TRBD1 agrees at 8 bases. The CDR3 covers 15 residues. J was trimmed by 4 bases and V by 3 bases; bases with no gene match: 4. The germline V gene encodes CDR1 LGHDT and CDR2 YNNKEL (reference sequence). This CDR3 reads CASSQWGQVNEKLFF. The DNA for the CDR3 is TGTGCCAGCAGCCAGTGGGGACAGGTTAATGAAAAACTGTTTTTT.

This rearrangement joins TRBV15 to TRBJ2-1; 7 nucleotides match TRBD2. The ends lost 0 bases at V and 2 bases at J; junction bases unmatched: 4. CDR3 size: 16 residues. Germline CDR1 LNHNV, CDR2 YYDKDF (reference sequence). CDR3 in amino acids: CATSREGRAPYNEQFF. The CDR3 DNA follows: TGTGCCACCAGCAGAGAAGGGAGGGCTCCCTACAATGAGCAGTTCTTC.

This CDR3 reads CASSLRGPGTGELFF. CDR3 coding DNA: TGTGCCAGCAGCTTAAGGGGGCCGGGCACCGGGGAGCTGTTTTTT. The rearrangement joins TRBV7-9 to TRBJ2-2; TRBD1 matches at 7 bases. The CDR3 loop spans 15 amino acids. CDR1 is SEHNR, CDR2 FQNEAQ, per germline (reference sequence). The V gene end was trimmed by 2 bases and the J gene end by 4 bases; junction bases not matched to a gene: 4.

This clone was seen only a few times. The rearrangement links TRBV18 to TRBJ2-3; D might be TRBD1 (6 bases). Germline CDR1 KGHSH, CDR2 LQKENI. Deletions cut 1 base from V and 6 bases from J, with 11 bases between. The length of the CDR3 is 14 residues. Here the CDR3 reads CASSPQSGEDTQYF. Written as DNA, the CDR3 is TGTGCCAGCTCACCACAATCAGGGGAGGATACGCAGTATTTT.

The chain recombines TRBV7-2 with TRBJ1-2, with D maybe TRBD1 (5 bases). Germline CDR1 reads SGHTA; CDR2 reads FQGNSA. The CDR3 runs 15 residues. With 0 bases removed from V and 4 bases from J, the gap between germline ends came to 12 bases. CDR3 nucleotide sequence: TGTGCCAGCAGCTTAGCGGCAGGGACTATCTATGGCTACACCTTC. It codes for CASSLAAGTIYGYTF.

The J gene is TRBJ2-7, the V gene TRBV14; no firm D call. The germline CDR1 and CDR2 sequences are SGHDN and FVKESK. This CDR3 has 13 residues. V was trimmed by 1 base and J by 7 bases, leaving 11 bases between them. For the CDR3, the DNA is TGTGCCAGCAGCCAAGCCGTGAGTTGGGAGCAGTACTTC. Translation: CASSQAVSWEQYF.

The chain couples TRBV19 to TRBJ1-4; possibly TRBD1 for D (6 bases). This CDR3 contains 17 residues. Germline CDR1 LNHDA, CDR2 SQIVND (reference sequence). The V end was cut by 5 bases, the J end by 0 bases, with 16 bases between. The CDR3 loop reads CASSFRQAYATNEKLFF. The DNA of the CDR3 is TGTGCCAGTAGTTTTAGACAGGCTTATGCAACTAATGAAAAACTGTTTTTT.

The genes are TRBV19 and TRBJ1-6, with TRBD1 matching 10 bases. The V gene's germline CDR1 is LNHDA and CDR2 SQIVND (reference sequence). The CDR3 is 13 residues long. V lost 6 bases, J lost 7 bases, and 0 bases stayed unmatched. CDR3 sequence: CASRDRGNSPLHF. The DNA of the CDR3 is TGTGCCAGTAGGGACAGGGGGAATTCACCCCTCCACTTT.

The chain recombines TRBV9 with TRBJ1-3; 7 bases match TRBD1. The V gene end was trimmed by 4 bases and the J gene end by 4 bases; junction bases not matched to a gene: 5. The CDR3 is 14 amino acids. From germline, CDR1 is SGDLS and CDR2 YYNGEE. The CDR3 reads CASSLTGQGNTIYF. Written as DNA, the CDR3 is TGTGCCAGCAGCTTGACAGGGCAGGGAAACACCATATATTTT.

CDR3 in amino acids: CASSPIGGGNEQFF. In DNA, the CDR3 is TGTGCCAGCTCACCCATCGGAGGTGGGAATGAGCAGTTCTTC. The chain carries TRBV18 and TRBJ2-1; tentative D call: TRBD2 (5 bases). CDR1 KGHSH and CDR2 LQKENI come from the germline V gene. V was pared by 3 bases and J by 7 bases, with 13 bases between. CDR3 length: 14 residues. Filled out from reference TRBV18 and TRBJ2-1, the complete variable domain reads NAGVMQNPRHLVRRRGQEARLRCSPMKGHSHVYWYRQLPEEGLKFMVYLQKENIIDESGMPKERFSAEFPKEGPSILRIQQVVRGDSAAYFCASSPIGGGNEQFFGPGTRLTVL.

The V call is TRBV7-2, the J call TRBJ1-1; 7 bases match TRBD1. CDR3 length equals 15 residues. Germline assignment: CDR1 SGHTA and CDR2 FQGNSA. With 4 bases clipped from V and 7 bases from J, the junction kept 12 bases outside the gene matches. The CDR3 coding sequence is TGTGCCAGCAGCTATGACAGGGTACCATCGGGTGAAGCTTTCTTT. This gives the protein CASSYDRVPSGEAFF. Supplemented by reference TRBV7-2 and TRBJ1-1, the full variable domain reads GAGVSQSPSNKVTEKGKDVELRCDPISGHTALYWYRQSLGQGLEFLIYFQGNSAPDKSGLPSDRFSAERTGGSVSTLTIQRTQQEDSAVYLCASSYDRVPSGEAFFGQGTRLTVV.

This chain uses TRBV6-2 or TRBV6-3 with TRBJ1-1; D is ambiguous. Germline V gene data show CDR1 as MNHEY and CDR2 as SVGEGT. The CDR3 is made up of 17 amino acids. The ends were cut back, 0 bases at V and 5 bases at J, with 19 bases in the middle. CDR3 protein: CASSYSQTGRGGTEAFF. The CDR3 DNA reads as TGTGCCAGCAGTTACTCCCAAACTGGGAGAGGAGGAACTGAAGCTTTCTTT.

The chain joins TRBV3-1 (or the pseudogene TRBV3-2) to TRBJ1-3; 9 bases are shared with TRBD1. The CDR3 sequence is 19 residues long. Germline V CDR1 and CDR2: LGHDT, YNNKEL (reference sequence). The V gene end was trimmed by 8 bases and the J gene end by 0 bases; junction bases not matched to a gene: 17. CDR3 region: CASGKGMDRGVFSGNTIYF. The CDR3 DNA is TGTGCCAGCGGGAAGGGTATGGACAGGGGAGTCTTCTCTGGAAACACCATATATTTT.

The chain joins TRBV7-8 to TRBJ1-5, with D possibly being TRBD1 (5 bases). In germline, CDR1 is SGHVS, CDR2 FQNEAQ. This CDR3 is 14 amino acids long. V lost 4 bases to trimming and J lost 7 bases, with 14 bases between them. CDR3: CASSSTPPGQPQHF. In DNA, the CDR3 is TGTGCCAGCAGCTCGACACCCCCAGGGCAGCCCCAGCATTTT.

The chain links TRBV7-2 to TRBJ1-2; 11 positions agree with TRBD1. CDR1 is SGHTA and CDR2 is FQGNSA in the germline V gene. The trim removed 5 bases at V and 8 bases at J, leaving 10 bases unmatched. The CDR3 covers 15 residues. CDR3 in DNA: TGTGCCAGCAGCCTAAGCTCCGGGACAGGGGGAGGCTACACCTTC. Its protein is CASSLSSGTGGGYTF.

The V gene is TRBV19, the J gene TRBJ1-1; 9 bases fit TRBD1. The CDR3 contains 13 residues. V trimming: 5 bases; J trimming: 5 bases; junction bases outside the gene matches: 3. Looked up from germline, CDR1 is LNHDA and CDR2 is SQIVND (reference sequence). The CDR3 coding sequence is TGTGCCAGTAGTCCGACAGGGGGTACTGAAGCTTTCTTT. As protein: CASSPTGGTEAFF.

The J gene is TRBJ1-2, the V gene TRBV7-3; 10 nucleotides match TRBD1. The CDR3 is 13 amino acids. V was clipped by 5 bases and J by 6 bases; unmatched bases: 3. CDR1 is SGHTA and CDR2 is FQGTGA in the germline V gene. CDR3 DNA sequence: TGTGCCAGCAGCGGAGGGACAGGGGATGGCTACACCTTC. This gives the protein CASSGGTGDGYTF.

The genes are TRBV5-8 and TRBJ1-5, with TRBD1 as a possible D gene (5 bases). The CDR3 runs 15 residues. Germline V gene lookup returns CDR1 SGHTS and CDR2 YDEGEE. The V gene lost 5 bases and the J gene lost 4 bases, with 16 bases spanning the gap. The DNA of the CDR3 is TGTGCCAGCAGTCCCCTTCCGGGACTAAATCAGCCCCAGCATTTT. Its protein is CASSPLPGLNQPQHF.

The gene calls are TRBV19 and TRBJ1-1; D is possibly TRBD1 (6 bases). Germline V CDR1 and CDR2: LNHDA, SQIVND (reference sequence). Trimming took off 7 bases at V and 5 bases at J, with 14 bases between the two ends. CDR3 length: 13 residues. The CDR3 loop reads CASMRGTGTEAFF. In nucleotides, the CDR3 is TGTGCCAGTATGAGGGGGACGGGGACTGAAGCTTTCTTT.

The chain links TRBV24-1 to TRBJ2-1; TRBD2 matches 9 bases. Germline V gene sequence: CDR1 KGHDR, CDR2 SFDVKD. This CDR3 has 15 amino acids. Trimming at V came to 3 bases and at J to 5 bases, leaving 4 bases not matched to a gene. CDR3 loop: CATSDPPSGDNEQFF. The CDR3 region has the DNA TGTGCCACCAGTGATCCTCCTAGCGGGGACAATGAGCAGTTCTTC.

The chain employs TRBV6-1 and TRBJ1-6; the D gene is possibly TRBD1 (5 bases). The CDR3 has 14 amino acids. Germline-derived CDR1 and CDR2 are MNHNS and SASEGT. V was pared by 2 bases and J by 10 bases, with 12 bases between. The CDR3 DNA follows: TGTGCCAGCAGTGAAATAGGGAACAGGTCACCCCTCCACTTT. Its translation is CASSEIGNRSPLHF.

This clone occurred once. The chain has TRBV9 and TRBJ2-3; D is undetermined. Germline loops: CDR1 SGDLS, CDR2 YYNGEE. The CDR3 is made up of 13 amino acids. V was trimmed by 4 bases and J by 0 bases, leaving 6 bases between them. CDR3 in amino acids: CASSFSSTDTQYF. The CDR3 nucleotides read TGTGCCAGCAGCTTCTCTAGCACAGATACGCAGTATTTT.